These 9 T cell receptor beta chains were sequenced from one sample in a study of identical twins. TCRdb re-derived calls from the 5' RACE reads in MiXCR, one entry per CDR3 protein. Found here are around 250,000 distinct CDR3 sequences, 9.5% to 15% of them singletons; the top ten hold 4%. This sample was also put to use in a study of yellow fever vaccine responses in identical twins.

The source material was memory (CD45RO+) T cells sorted from blood. Receptors originate from a woman younger than 35 in good health.

This clonotype was recorded a few times. The V gene is TRBV29-1, the J gene TRBJ2-7, with 8 bases lining up with TRBD1. Trimming cost V 1 base and J 2 bases; bases outside gene matches: 7. Per germline, CDR1 SQVTM and CDR2 ANQGSEA. CDR3 length: 15 residues. CDR3: CSVEGGDRSPYEQYF. The CDR3 nucleotides are TGCAGCGTTGAAGGGGGGGACAGGAGCCCCTACGAGCAGTACTTC.

This rearrangement joins TRBV7-8 to TRBJ2-7, with 7 bases that match TRBD1. The CDR3 consists of 18 residues. Trimming removed 1 base from V and 2 bases from J; junction bases left unmatched: 14. Germline CDR1 reads SGHVS; CDR2 reads FQNEAQ. CDR3 residues: CASSLGSPGQRGAYEQYF. The CDR3, as DNA: TGTGCCAGCAGCTTAGGGAGCCCGGGACAGCGAGGGGCCTACGAGCAGTACTTC. Together with reference TRBV7-8 and TRBJ2-7, the CDR3 gives the full variable domain: GAGVSQSPRYKVAKRGQDVALRCDPISGHVSLFWYQQALGQGPEFLTYFQNEAQLDKSGLPSDRFFAERPEGSVSTLKIQRTQQEDSAVYLCASSLGSPGQRGAYEQYFGPGTRLTVT.

In DNA, the CDR3 is TGTGCCAGCAGTTTATCGGGTACGTCTGGAAACACCATATATTTT. It encodes CASSLSGTSGNTIYF. The V call is TRBV28, the J call TRBJ1-3, with D unclear. Between the trimmed V and J ends, which lost 1 base and 1 base, there was a span of 8 bases. The CDR3 sequence is 15 residues long. The germline CDR1 and CDR2 sequences are MDHEN and SYDVKM.

This clonotype has only a few counts. The chain combines TRBV6-1 with TRBJ2-3; TRBD2 matches at 8 bases. The CDR3 sequence is 16 residues long. V lost 1 base, J lost 0 bases, and 3 bases stayed unmatched. The germline V gene encodes CDR1 MNHNS and CDR2 SASEGT. CDR3 sequence: CASSEGLARSTDTQYF. CDR3 in DNA: TGTGCCAGCAGTGAAGGACTAGCGAGAAGCACAGATACGCAGTATTTT.

The chain uses TRBV19 and TRBJ2-3; D call uncertain. V lost 5 bases to trimming and J lost 4 bases, with 10 bases between them. The CDR3 is 13 residues long. Germline V gene sequence: CDR1 LNHDA, CDR2 SQIVND (reference sequence). The CDR3 loop reads CASSFKTSDTQYF. The CDR3 DNA follows: TGTGCCAGTAGTTTCAAAACATCAGATACGCAGTATTTT.

A few counts support this clonotype. V gene TRBV4-3 combines with J gene TRBJ2-2; D possibly corresponds to TRBD2 (6 bases). V dropped 4 bases and J dropped 0 bases, with 12 bases sitting between them. Per the germline V gene, CDR1 is LGHNA and CDR2 is YSLEER. The CDR3 has 16 residues. The CDR3 nucleotides read TGCGCCAGCAGCCGTGCGGCGGGGCCGAACACCGGGGAGCTGTTTTTT. The encoded protein is CASSRAAGPNTGELFF.

The CDR3 DNA sequence: TGTGCCAGTAAGGGAGACGGAGCCTACGAGCAGTACTTC. Its protein is CASKGDGAYEQYF. The gene calls are TRBV19 and TRBJ2-7; a possible D gene is TRBD2 (5 bases). The germline CDR1 and CDR2 sequences are LNHDA and SQIVND (reference sequence). V was pared by 7 bases and J by 2 bases, with 12 bases between. CDR3 length: 13 residues.

The chain has TRBV21-1 and TRBJ2-5; the table's D gene call, TRBD2, was not cross checked with the DNA. TRBV21-1 is described as a pseudogene. CDR3 length: 15 amino acids. The DNA of the CDR3 is TGTGCCAGCAGCAAACCTAGCGGAGAACAAGAGACCCAGTACTTC. Translating gives CASSKPSGEQETQYF.

This clonotype was seen many times. The rearrangement links TRBV11-1 to TRBJ2-1; TRBD2 matches 13 bases. This CDR3 comprises 19 residues. V shed 4 bases and J 9 bases; nucleotides not matched to a gene: 18. Germline CDR1 is SGHAT and CDR2 is FQDESV (reference sequence). The CDR3 bases are TGTGCCAGCAGCTCGCCCCGGGGGACTAGCGGGGTCCAAGGTGGTGAGCAGTTCTTC. Translated: CASSSPRGTSGVQGGEQFF.